The 12 T cell receptor beta chains presented below share a single source sample, sequenced in a study of blood T cell repertoires in COVID-19. Clones were sequenced by immunoSEQ multiplex PCR, and TCRdb holds only the in-frame ones, with some missing. The sample lists 120,000 to 150,000 clones, about 80% occurring once. The sample consisted of PBMCs or T cells enriched from blood (not recorded which). These receptors came from a man in his fifties or sixties in a cohort exposed to, infected with or recovered from COVID-19 (not recorded which).

In this sample, this clone turned up once. This chain links TRBV3-1 (or the pseudogene TRBV3-2) with TRBJ2-3; 10 bases are a match to TRBD2. In germline, CDR1 is LGHDT, CDR2 YNNKEL (reference sequence). The ends lost 1 base at V and 2 bases at J; junction bases unmatched: 3. This CDR3 region has 16 residues. CDR3 in DNA: TGTGCCAGCAGCCAAGCTAGCGGGGGAGCCACAGATACGCAGTATTTT. Translation gives CASSQASGGATDTQYF.

This chain connects TRBV30 to TRBJ2-7; D perhaps matches TRBD2 (5 bases). This CDR3 spans 12 amino acids. Germline CDR1 reads GTSNPN; CDR2 reads SVGIG (reference sequence). The V gene lost 6 bases and the J gene lost 2 bases, with 11 bases spanning the gap. CDR3 nucleotides: TGTGCCTGCACCGGGATAACCTACGAGCAGTACTTC. This gives the protein CACTGITYEQYF.

This sequence joins TRBV30 and TRBJ2-1; 7 nucleotides match TRBD2. The trim removed 4 bases at V and 4 bases at J, leaving 4 bases unmatched. The germline V gene encodes CDR1 GTSNPN and CDR2 SVGIG (reference sequence). The CDR3 totals 13 residues. The CDR3 nucleotides are TGTGCCTGGACGGGACTACATTACAATGAGCAGTTCTTC. Translating it yields CAWTGLHYNEQFF.

CDR3 residues: CASSFGLGEQFF. The CDR3 bases are TGTGCCAGCAGCTTTGGACTAGGGGAGCAGTTCTTC. V is TRBV13 and J is TRBJ2-1; 7 nucleotides line up with TRBD2. V gave up 3 bases and J gave up 10 bases; unmatched junction bases: 3. The CDR3 length is 12 residues. The germline CDR1 and CDR2 sequences are PRHDT and FYEKMQ (reference sequence).

The V call is TRBV11-2, the J call TRBJ2-1; the match to TRBD2 covers 9 bases. The J segment lost 11 bases and the V segment lost 1 base, leaving 3 bases of the junction unmatched. The V gene's germline CDR1 is SGHAT and CDR2 FQNNGV. The CDR3 has 13 amino acids. The CDR3: CASSLGLAGQQFF. The CDR3 DNA is TGTGCCAGCAGCTTAGGTCTAGCGGGACAGCAGTTCTTC. The full variable domain, rest sourced from reference TRBV11-2 and TRBJ2-1, is EAGVAQSPRYKIIEKRQSVAFWCNPISGHATLYWYQQILGQGPKLLIQFQNNGVVDDSQLPKDRFSAERLKGVDSTLKIQPAKLEDSAVYLCASSLGLAGQQFFGPGTRLTVL.

The chain recombines TRBV5-8 with TRBJ2-5; 10 nucleotides line up with TRBD2. The ends lost 0 bases at V and 1 base at J; junction bases unmatched: 6. This CDR3 has 17 amino acids. Germline loops: CDR1 SGHTS, CDR2 YDEGEE. For the CDR3, the DNA is TGTGCCAGCAGCTTGGCCGTAGCGGGGGGTGTCCAAGAGACCCAGTACTTC. Encoded protein: CASSLAVAGGVQETQYF.

The chain recombines TRBV4-1 with TRBJ2-5; TRBD2 matches 14 bases. There are 18 residues in the CDR3. The germline V gene encodes CDR1 MGHRA and CDR2 YSYEKL. Trimming took 0 bases from V and 5 from J; bases not matched to a gene: 8. DNA of the CDR3: TGCGCCAGCAGCCAAGAAGAGACTAGCGGGAGGGCCTGGGAGACCCAGTACTTC. Translated: CASSQEETSGRAWETQYF.

The rearrangement uses TRBV28 and TRBJ1-5, with TRBD1 as a possible D gene (5 bases). The germline V gene encodes CDR1 MDHEN and CDR2 SYDVKM. The CDR3 runs to 13 residues. Trimming shortened V by 6 bases and J by 2 bases, and 8 bases separated the two germline ends. This CDR3 is CASSREGNQPQHF. The CDR3 DNA sequence: TGTGCCAGCAGCAGGGAGGGCAATCAGCCCCAGCATTTT.

The V gene is TRBV11-2, the J gene TRBJ1-3; D unclear. Per germline, CDR1 SGHAT and CDR2 FQNNGV. The CDR3 sequence is 15 residues long. V dropped 4 bases and J dropped 11 bases, with 21 bases sitting between them. The CDR3 nucleotides are TGTGCCAGCAGCTCCCCTCCGGCGCTGGGCAAGGCCATATATTTT. This codes for CASSSPPALGKAIYF.

The chain recombines TRBV23-1 with TRBJ1-3; 8 bases fit TRBD1. TRBV23-1 is annotated as an ORF whose role is uncertain. The V and J ends lost 0 bases and 1 base, in that order; junction bases with no gene match: 8. The length of the CDR3 is 18 residues. Here the CDR3 DNA reads TGCGCCAGCAGTCAATCATCACCGGGACAGGCTTCTGGAAACACCATATATTTT. Protein: CASSQSSPGQASGNTIYF.

Remarks on this clone: One base away lies a much larger clone, so this may be a sequencing read error. The J gene is TRBJ2-3, the V gene TRBV6-4; 12 bases map to TRBD1. V dropped 2 bases and J dropped 4; count of bases not matched to a gene: 1. Germline CDR1 and CDR2: MRHNA and SNTAGT. The CDR3 covers 15 residues. CDR3 bases: TGTGCCAGCAGTGACGGGACAGGGGGCGCAGATACGCAGTATTTT. Residues: CASSDGTGGADTQYF.

The gene calls are TRBV5-1 and TRBJ2-5; TRBD1 agrees at 8 bases. Germline CDR1 is SGHRS and CDR2 is YFSETQ. The CDR3 loop spans 17 amino acids. J lost 4 bases, V lost 0 bases, and 11 bases had no gene match. The chain's CDR3 is CASSLGPAGTGRETQYF. CDR3 nucleotide sequence: TGCGCCAGCAGCTTGGGACCGGCCGGGACAGGCAGAGAGACCCAGTACTTC.